Listed below are T cell receptor beta chains from one sample, sequenced in a study of blood T cells in healthy people across ages. TCRdb re-called the 5' RACE reads with MiXCR, one entry per CDR3 protein. Counted here are 1.5 million to 1.9 million distinct CDR3 sequences, roughly 43% occurring once; the ten biggest clones make up 4%. Sequencing was done on a sample of blood. Receptor source: a woman between 18 and 29 years old in good health. The CDR3 runs from the conserved cysteine through the conserved F or W. A D gene is named only where the DNA matches it firmly. Size is stated for part of the rows, as once, few or many counts, or as a class when the clone is expanded.

J gene: TRBJ1-1
clone size: -
D gene: -
V gene: TRBV18
CDR3 protein: CASSPLAARDTEAFF
CDR3 DNA: TGTGCCAGCTCACCCCTGGCGGCAAGAGACACTGAAGCTTTCTTT

J gene: TRBJ1-6
clone size: -
D gene: TRBD1
V gene: TRBV6-5
CDR3 protein: CATSRTGPSALHF
CDR3 DNA: TGTGCCACCTCTCGGACAGGCCCTTCAGCCCTCCACTTT

J gene: TRBJ2-1
clone size: -
D gene: -
V gene: TRBV10-3
CDR3 protein: CAIRRGGPSEQFF
CDR3 DNA: TGTGCCATCAGGCGCGGAGGGCCCAGTGAGCAGTTCTTC

J gene: TRBJ2-1
clone size: few
D gene: TRBD2
V gene: TRBV13
CDR3 protein: CASSLTSGRNNEQFF
CDR3 DNA: TGTGCCAGCAGCTTGACTAGCGGGAGAAACAATGAGCAGTTCTTC

J gene: TRBJ2-4
clone size: few
D gene: -
V gene: TRBV11-1
CDR3 protein: CASSITRDIQYF
CDR3 DNA: TGTGCCAGCAGCATTACCAGGGACATTCAGTACTTC

J gene: TRBJ2-1
clone size: -
D gene: TRBD1
V gene: TRBV9
CDR3 protein: CASSVAGGVYNGQFF
CDR3 DNA: TGTGCCAGCAGCGTGGCAGGGGGAGTATACAATGGGCAGTTCTTC

J gene: TRBJ1-1
clone size: few
D gene: -
V gene: TRBV4-1
CDR3 protein: CASSPIPPNTEAFF
CDR3 DNA: TGCGCCAGCAGCCCAATCCCCCCGAACACTGAAGCTTTCTTT

J gene: TRBJ2-1
clone size: -
D gene: TRBD2
V gene: TRBV15
CDR3 protein: CATSRQGREAYNEQFF
CDR3 DNA: TGTGCCACCAGCAGACAGGGGCGGGAGGCCTACAATGAGCAGTTCTTC

J gene: TRBJ1-2
clone size: few
D gene: -
V gene: TRBV7-9
CDR3 protein: CASSHGTPTNYGYTF
CDR3 DNA: TGTGCCAGCAGCCACGGGACACCCACTAACTATGGCTACACCTTC

J gene: TRBJ1-5
clone size: few
D gene: TRBD1
V gene: TRBV4-2
CDR3 protein: CASSRDREINQPQHF
CDR3 DNA: TGTGCCAGCAGCCGTGACAGGGAGATCAATCAGCCCCAGCATTTT

J gene: TRBJ2-7
clone size: -
D gene: -
V gene: TRBV25-1
CDR3 protein: CASSEALANYEQYF
CDR3 DNA: TGTGCCAGCAGTGAGGCTCTAGCGAACTACGAGCAGTACTTC

J gene: TRBJ1-2
clone size: few
D gene: TRBD1
V gene: TRBV15
CDR3 protein: CATSGRQGSYGYTF
CDR3 DNA: TGTGCCACCAGCGGCCGACAGGGCTCCTATGGCTACACCTTC

J gene: TRBJ2-7
clone size: -
D gene: -
V gene: TRBV28
CDR3 protein: CASSFEVLSRTYEQYF
CDR3 DNA: TGTGCCAGCAGTTTTGAGGTCTTGAGCAGAACCTACGAGCAGTACTTC

J gene: TRBJ2-7
clone size: -
D gene: -
V gene: TRBV11-2
CDR3 protein: CASSLAIYGAYEQYF
CDR3 DNA: TGTGCCAGCAGCTTAGCGATATACGGGGCCTACGAGCAGTACTTC

J gene: TRBJ2-5
clone size: -
D gene: TRBD1
V gene: TRBV4-1
CDR3 protein: CASSSPGQGLETQYF
CDR3 DNA: TGCGCCAGCAGCTCCCCGGGACAGGGGTTGGAGACCCAGTACTTC

J gene: TRBJ2-7
clone size: -
D gene: -
V gene: TRBV6-6
CDR3 protein: CGTRHGYEQYF
CDR3 DNA: TGTGGGACCCGGCACGGCTACGAGCAGTACTTC

J gene: TRBJ2-3
clone size: -
D gene: -
V gene: TRBV20-1
CDR3 protein: CSAREPQRIYTDTQYF
CDR3 DNA: TGCAGTGCTAGAGAACCCCAGCGGATATACACAGATACGCAGTATTTT

J gene: TRBJ1-6
clone size: few
D gene: -
V gene: TRBV7-2
CDR3 protein: CASSSPGSGNSPLHF
CDR3 DNA: TGTGCCAGCAGTTCTCCGGGCTCGGGTAATTCACCCCTCCACTTT

J gene: TRBJ2-7
clone size: few
D gene: TRBD1
V gene: TRBV3-1
CDR3 protein: CASSQGMGTEFYEQYF
CDR3 DNA: TGTGCCAGCAGCCAAGGTATGGGGACAGAATTCTACGAGCAGTACTTC

J gene: TRBJ2-5
clone size: once
D gene: TRBD1
V gene: TRBV5-5
CDR3 protein: CASSPPGQRNQETQYF
CDR3 DNA: TGTGCCAGCAGCCCGCCGGGACAGAGGAACCAAGAGACCCAGTACTTC

J gene: TRBJ2-5
clone size: -
D gene: -
V gene: TRBV27
CDR3 protein: CASSWGMGQETQYF
CDR3 DNA: TGTGCCAGCAGTTGGGGAATGGGGCAAGAGACCCAGTACTTC

J gene: TRBJ1-5
clone size: -
D gene: -
V gene: TRBV4-1
CDR3 protein: CASSQETGQGFQPQHF
CDR3 DNA: TGCGCCAGCAGCCAAGAAACTGGTCAGGGGTTTCAGCCCCAGCATTTT

J gene: TRBJ2-1
clone size: few
D gene: -
V gene: TRBV29-1
CDR3 protein: CSAPGGLYMGGEQFF
CDR3 DNA: TGCAGCGCCCCGGGGGGCCTCTATATGGGTGGAGAGCAGTTCTTC

J gene: TRBJ1-2
clone size: few
D gene: TRBD1
V gene: TRBV12-3/TRBV12-4
CDR3 protein: CASSSWTGAVFDYGYTF
CDR3 DNA: TGTGCCAGCAGTTCTTGGACAGGGGCTGTGTTCGACTATGGCTACACCTTC

J gene: TRBJ2-7
clone size: -
D gene: -
V gene: TRBV10-3
CDR3 protein: CAISETDGLYEQYF
CDR3 DNA: TGTGCCATCAGTGAGACGGACGGCCTATACGAGCAGTACTTC

J gene: TRBJ1-5
clone size: -
D gene: -
V gene: TRBV7-2
CDR3 protein: CATSLFTQPQHF
CDR3 DNA: TGTGCCACCAGCTTATTTACTCAGCCCCAGCATTTT

J gene: TRBJ1-1
clone size: -
D gene: -
V gene: TRBV25-1
CDR3 protein: CASRKGNTEAFF
CDR3 DNA: TGTGCCAGCAGGAAGGGGAACACTGAAGCTTTCTTT

J gene: TRBJ2-1
clone size: -
D gene: -
V gene: TRBV7-2
CDR3 protein: CASSSLVFGAEQFF
CDR3 DNA: TGTGCCAGCAGCTCCCTTGTGTTCGGGGCAGAGCAGTTCTTC

J gene: TRBJ2-7
clone size: -
D gene: -
V gene: TRBV7-2
CDR3 protein: CASSLDGENEQYF
CDR3 DNA: TGTGCCAGCAGCTTAGATGGCGAGAATGAGCAGTACTTC

J gene: TRBJ1-6
clone size: -
D gene: TRBD1
V gene: TRBV10-2
CDR3 protein: CASRITQGADNSPLHF
CDR3 DNA: TGCGCCAGCCGTATTACCCAGGGGGCGGACAATTCACCCCTCCACTTT

J gene: TRBJ2-2
clone size: -
D gene: TRBD1
V gene: TRBV6-2/TRBV6-3
CDR3 protein: CASITISPGQGPSGELFF
CDR3 DNA: TGTGCCAGCATTACAATCTCCCCGGGACAGGGGCCATCCGGGGAGCTGTTTTTT

J gene: TRBJ1-5
clone size: -
D gene: -
V gene: TRBV27
CDR3 protein: CASSFQGNSNQPQHF
CDR3 DNA: TGTGCCAGCAGTTTCCAGGGCAATAGCAATCAGCCCCAGCATTTT

J gene: TRBJ1-6
clone size: -
D gene: TRBD1
V gene: TRBV12-3/TRBV12-4
CDR3 protein: CASSLRGLPRLHF
CDR3 DNA: TGTGCCAGCAGTTTAAGGGGGCTACCGCGCCTCCACTTT

J gene: TRBJ2-5
clone size: -
D gene: -
V gene: TRBV24-1
CDR3 protein: CATSDAGTRKTQYF
CDR3 DNA: TGTGCCACCAGTGATGCCGGGACGAGGAAGACCCAGTACTTC

J gene: TRBJ2-1
clone size: many
D gene: -
V gene: TRBV29-1
CDR3 protein: CSVDRGGNEQFF
CDR3 DNA: TGCAGCGTTGACAGGGGGGGTAATGAGCAGTTCTTC

J gene: TRBJ2-1
clone size: few
D gene: -
V gene: TRBV20-1
CDR3 protein: CSAQRQGSYNEQFF
CDR3 DNA: TGCAGTGCCCAGCGGCAGGGGTCCTACAATGAGCAGTTCTTC

J gene: TRBJ2-7
clone size: -
D gene: -
V gene: TRBV27
CDR3 protein: CASSYGPVGSYEQYF
CDR3 DNA: TGTGCCAGCAGTTATGGCCCTGTAGGCTCCTACGAGCAGTACTTC

J gene: TRBJ2-1
clone size: -
D gene: -
V gene: TRBV6-5
CDR3 protein: CASSAGRGPVDEQFF
CDR3 DNA: TGTGCCAGCAGTGCCGGACGGGGACCTGTAGACGAGCAGTTCTTC

J gene: TRBJ2-3
clone size: -
D gene: -
V gene: TRBV18
CDR3 protein: CASSPPGGVTDTQYF
CDR3 DNA: TGTGCCAGCTCACCACCAGGCGGGGTGACAGATACGCAGTATTTT

J gene: TRBJ2-7
clone size: -
D gene: TRBD2
V gene: TRBV6-2/TRBV6-3
CDR3 protein: CASSPSGNVAYNEQYF
CDR3 DNA: TGTGCCAGCAGTCCCAGCGGGAATGTCGCCTACAATGAGCAGTACTTC

J gene: TRBJ2-1
clone size: few
D gene: TRBD2
V gene: TRBV7-9
CDR3 protein: CASSFSGGRLNEQFF
CDR3 DNA: TGTGCCAGCAGCTTTAGCGGGGGGCGGCTAAATGAGCAGTTCTTC

J gene: TRBJ2-7
clone size: few
D gene: -
V gene: TRBV12-3/TRBV12-4
CDR3 protein: CASRLWGFEQYF
CDR3 DNA: TGTGCCAGCAGATTATGGGGGTTCGAGCAGTACTTC

J gene: TRBJ2-7
clone size: -
D gene: -
V gene: TRBV5-8
CDR3 protein: CASSLGSGVGYEQYF
CDR3 DNA: TGTGCCAGCAGCTTGGGGTCAGGGGTTGGTTACGAGCAGTACTTC

J gene: TRBJ2-3
clone size: few
D gene: -
V gene: TRBV28
CDR3 protein: CASSRSGATDTQYF
CDR3 DNA: TGTGCCAGCAGTCGCTCGGGGGCCACAGATACGCAGTATTTT

J gene: TRBJ2-7
clone size: -
D gene: TRBD2
V gene: TRBV25-1
CDR3 protein: CASSESASGTHEQYF
CDR3 DNA: TGTGCCAGCAGTGAGTCAGCTAGCGGGACTCACGAGCAGTACTTC

J gene: TRBJ1-1
clone size: -
D gene: -
V gene: TRBV3-1
CDR3 protein: CASSQAQGGMNTEAFF
CDR3 DNA: TGTGCCAGCAGCCAAGCGCAGGGAGGGATGAACACTGAAGCTTTCTTT

J gene: TRBJ1-5
clone size: few
D gene: -
V gene: TRBV20-1
CDR3 protein: CSAIRVGASNQPQHF
CDR3 DNA: TGCAGTGCCATCCGGGTGGGGGCTAGCAATCAGCCCCAGCATTTT

J gene: TRBJ2-7
clone size: few
D gene: -
V gene: TRBV20-1
CDR3 protein: CSGTRESSYEQYF
CDR3 DNA: TGCAGTGGTACTCGGGAAAGCTCCTACGAGCAGTACTTC

J gene: TRBJ2-1
clone size: few
D gene: TRBD2
V gene: TRBV5-1
CDR3 protein: CASSLAPLAGAQGYNEQFF
CDR3 DNA: TGCGCCAGCAGCTTGGCTCCCCTAGCGGGAGCTCAAGGTTACAATGAGCAGTTCTTC

J gene: TRBJ1-1
clone size: -
D gene: -
V gene: TRBV4-1
CDR3 protein: CASSHRRRAEAFF
CDR3 DNA: TGCGCCAGCAGCCACCGTCGGAGGGCTGAAGCTTTCTTT

J gene: TRBJ1-1
clone size: -
D gene: -
V gene: TRBV30
CDR3 protein: CAGSVGGPEAFF
CDR3 DNA: TGTGCCGGGAGTGTCGGGGGCCCTGAAGCTTTCTTT